Below, 6 T cell receptor beta chains from the same sample are listed, as sequenced in a study of human T cells and chemical hapten exposure. This sample's time point: pre-sensitization, week 0. Noted treatment: therapeutic diphenylcyclopropenone sensitization with weekly scalp DPC. TCRdb recomputed calls from the RACE reads with MiXCR, one row per CDR3 protein. The table lists approximately 80,000 distinct CDR3 sequences, around 15% of them singletons. Sample: whole blood, taken in connection with sensitization to the hapten diphenylcyclopropenone (DPC). The receptor source for this set is a woman aged 45-65 years with alopecia areata. Some clones in this sample may be carry-over from other donors' samples.

The V call is TRBV11-2, the J call TRBJ2-1; D not certain. V was shortened by 2 bases and J by 2 bases, with 10 bases between the two germline ends. From germline, CDR1 is SGHAT and CDR2 FQNNGV. This CDR3 is 15 amino acids long. In nucleotides, the CDR3 is TGTGCCAGCAGCTTATCCCACGGTCCCTACAATGAGCAGTTCTTC. Amino acid sequence: CASSLSHGPYNEQFF.

The chain uses TRBV7-6 and TRBJ2-1; D uncertain. Germline CDR1 and CDR2: SGHVS and FNYEAQ. The CDR3 runs 12 residues. V shed 5 bases and J shed 9 bases, with 11 bases lying between them. The CDR3 region is CASSLSPGEQFF. The CDR3 nucleotides are TGTGCCAGCAGCCTTTCCCCGGGTGAGCAGTTCTTC.

This clonotype came up a few times. The chain recombines TRBV20-1 with TRBJ2-1, with 8 bases fitting TRBD2. J lost 3 bases, V lost 3 bases, and 10 bases had no gene match. CDR3 length: 16 residues. CDR1 and CDR2 (germline): DFQATT, SNEGSKA (reference sequence). This chain's CDR3 is CSASIIWREVYNEQFF. CDR3 nucleotide sequence: TGCAGTGCTAGTATCATCTGGCGGGAGGTCTACAATGAGCAGTTCTTC.

This clonotype was found a few times. This chain uses TRBV29-1 with TRBJ2-2, with TRBD1 matching 8 bases. Losses at the gene ends were 7 bases for V and 1 base for J; bases not matched to a gene: 2. CDR1 and CDR2 from the germline V gene are SQVTM and ANQGSEA. This CDR3 contains 13 residues. The CDR3: CSADRENTGELFF. In DNA form, the CDR3 reads TGCAGCGCGGACAGGGAGAACACCGGGGAGCTGTTTTTT.

This sequence joins TRBV28 and TRBJ2-3, with D possibly matching TRBD1 (5 bases). Germline CDR1 and CDR2: MDHEN and SYDVKM. Trimming left V 8 bases short and J 2 bases short, with 14 bases between. The CDR3 extends over 14 amino acids. The CDR3 nucleotides are TGTGCCAGCCTACTCGACAGTAACACAGATACGCAGTATTTT. It encodes CASLLDSNTDTQYF.

The CDR3 sequence: CASSHGLKETQYF. The DNA of the CDR3 is TGTGCCAGCAGCCACGGACTCAAAGAGACCCAGTACTTC. The V call is TRBV3-1, the J call TRBJ2-5, with a tentative D call TRBD2 (5 bases). Germline CDR1 LGHDT, CDR2 YNNKEL (reference sequence). The CDR3 loop spans 13 amino acids. V was trimmed by 3 bases and J by 3 bases, leaving 8 bases between them.